Described below is a single TCR beta chain sequence and its context. The data are from a study of OX40 agonist ivuxolimab in advanced cancers. Overall study context: Males comprised about 84% of the group, whose mean age was about 62 years (range roughly 20 to 90). Participants could have had prior anti-PD-1, anti-PD-L1 or anti-CTLA-4 therapy, and less than 45% had some. Three patients, one with hepatocellular carcinoma and two with cutaneous melanoma, achieved partial responses.

With V trimmed by 6 bases and J by 5 bases, 11 bases remained unmatched. The V gene's germline CDR1 is MNHEY and CDR2 SMNVEV (reference sequence). The CDR3 is 15 residues long. Data came from immunoSEQ multiplex PCR; TCRdb stores just in-frame clones and leaves some out. Of 65,000 to 85,000 clones listed, 88% are singletons. Researchers took blood at baseline, on cycle 4 day 1, and on cycle 7 day 1. Sequenced material: CD4+ or CD8+ T cells sorted from blood, taken in a trial of the OX40 agonist ivuxolimab. The source of this sequence is an adult with an advanced solid tumor such as melanoma, head and neck, liver or kidney cancer. The chain has TRBV27 and TRBJ2-3; 7 nucleotides match TRBD1. CDR3 in amino acids: CASRLEGGGLDTQYF. CDR3 DNA sequence: TGTGCCAGCAGGTTAGAAGGGGGCGGATTAGATACGCAGTATTTT.